These 13 T cell receptor beta chains came from one sample sequenced in a study of blood T cells in healthy people across ages. Primers used in a second PCR of roughly 6 to 11 cycles were a sample-barcoded 5' primer and a J-beta primer mix. TCRdb called the 5' RACE reads again in MiXCR, with one record for every CDR3 protein. This sample carries over 500,000 distinct CDR3 sequences, under 65% of them seen once, and the ten largest clones take 13%. The specimen sequenced was blood. The source is a woman aged 80 or older in good health.

This chain connects TRBV21-1 to TRBJ2-5; the table's TRBD2 call for D was not verified on the DNA. The DNA end is more similar to TRBJ2-7, so the J call may be wrong. TRBV21-1 is a pseudogene segment. The CDR3 has 17 residues. This chain's CDR3 is CASSKVVGERFGYEQYF. In DNA, the CDR3 is TGTGCCAGCAGCAAAGTAGTCGGGGAGAGATTTGGCTACGAGCAGTACTTC.

Points on this clonotype: The junction and the germline gene differ at one end; a read error may be behind it. This chain links TRBV4-1 with TRBJ2-5, with D uncertain. This CDR3 spans 13 amino acids. Germline loops: CDR1 MGHRA, CDR2 YSYEKL. This CDR3 reads CANSQEGALEQYF. The CDR3 bases are TGCGCCAACAGCCAAGAAGGAGCGCTGGAGCAGTACTTC.

J is TRBJ2-7 and V is TRBV11-2; 7 nucleotides line up with TRBD2. The J call is uncertain, as TRBJ2-5 better fits the DNA end. Germline loops: CDR1 SGHAT, CDR2 FQNNGV. This CDR3 has 16 residues. CDR3 residues: CASSLVGGGSGETQYF. CDR3 bases: TGTGCCAGCAGCTTAGTTGGCGGGGGATCAGGAGAGACCCAGTACTTC.

On this clonotype: A much bigger clone sits one base away, suggesting this may be a read error. The chain is built from TRBV20-1 and TRBJ2-1; D is undetermined. V gave up 6 bases and J gave up 6 bases, with 6 bases separating them. CDR3 length: 10 amino acids. Per germline, CDR1 DFQATT and CDR2 SNEGSKA (reference sequence). The CDR3: CSAQANEQFF. CDR3 sequence (DNA): TGCAGTGCCCAGGCCAATGAGCAGTTCTTC.

This clonotype was picked up one time. The J gene is TRBJ1-1, the V gene TRBV29-1, with D maybe TRBD1 (5 bases). The V end lost 7 bases, the J end lost 4 bases, and 16 bases lay between the germline ends. Per the germline V gene, CDR1 is SQVTM and CDR2 is ANQGSEA. The CDR3 consists of 13 residues. The CDR3 nucleotides read TGCAGCGCCACGCAGGGTTCCGGCACTGAAGCTTTCTTT. Translated, it gives CSATQGSGTEAFF.

The table lists this clonotype with a few counts. The chain has TRBV28 and TRBJ2-7, with 7 bases identical to TRBD2. Per the germline V gene, CDR1 is MDHEN and CDR2 is SYDVKM. The junction had 11 bases not matched to a gene; V was cut back by 5 bases and J by 7 bases. CDR3 length: 14 amino acids. DNA for the CDR3: TGTGCCAGCAGTGCTGTCGGGACTAACAATGAGCAGTACTTC. This encodes CASSAVGTNNEQYF.

The chain is built from TRBV28 and TRBJ2-5; 10 nucleotides align to TRBD2. CDR1 MDHEN and CDR2 SYDVKM come from the germline V gene. V lost 3 bases to trimming and J lost 4 bases; unmatched junction nucleotides: 8. The CDR3 is 16 amino acids. In DNA form, the CDR3 reads TGTGCCAGCAGTTTCTTGTTTAGCGGGAGGCGAGAGACCCAGTACTTC. Translating it yields CASSFLFSGRRETQYF.

The chain carries TRBV29-1 and TRBJ1-2; 11 nucleotides agree with TRBD1. V trimming: 6 bases; J trimming: 7 bases; junction bases outside the gene matches: 10. CDR1 and CDR2 (germline): SQVTM, ANQGSEA. The CDR3 has 14 residues. The CDR3 sequence is CSVTDRGRIGGYTF. The CDR3 DNA sequence: TGCAGCGTAACGGACAGGGGGCGCATTGGTGGCTACACCTTC. Looking up the rest from reference TRBV29-1 and TRBJ1-2 gives the full variable domain: SAVISQKPSRDICQRGTSLTIQCQVDSQVTMMFWYRQQPGQSLTLIATANQGSEATYESGFVIDKFPISRPNLTFSTLTVSNMSPEDSSIYLCSVTDRGRIGGYTFGSGTRLTVV.

The chain is built from TRBV27 and TRBJ2-5; weak D call: TRBD1 (6 bases). This CDR3 spans 13 amino acids. The V and J ends lost 5 bases and 11 bases respectively, with 18 bases between them. The germline V gene has CDR1 MNHEY and CDR2 SMNVEV (reference sequence). The CDR3 bases are TGTGCCAGCAGTACCGGGACAATCTACAAGCAGTACTTC. This sequence encodes CASSTGTIYKQYF.

The chain couples TRBV12-3 or TRBV12-4 to TRBJ1-2; 12 bases are shared with TRBD1. J was trimmed by 7 bases and V by 5 bases; bases with no gene match: 11. CDR3 length: 16 amino acids. CDR3 loop: CASSARDRGRLSGYTF. The CDR3 region has the DNA TGTGCCAGCAGTGCTCGGGACAGGGGGCGCTTGAGTGGCTACACCTTC.

This clonotype was picked up a small number of times. This chain links TRBV7-9 with TRBJ2-2, with 9 bases lining up with TRBD2. V shed 5 bases and J 6 bases; nucleotides not matched to a gene: 13. Germline lookup yields CDR1 SEHNR and CDR2 FQNEAQ (reference sequence). This CDR3 spans 17 amino acids. The CDR3, as DNA: TGTGCCAGCAGCCCCGCGCGGCTAGCGGGATCCGCCGGGGAGCTGTTTTTT. It codes for CASSPARLAGSAGELFF. Looking up the rest from reference TRBV7-9 and TRBJ2-2 gives the full variable domain: DTGVSQNPRHKITKRGQNVTFRCDPISEHNRLYWYRQTLGQGPEFLTYFQNEAQLEKSRLLSDRFSAERPKGSFSTLEIQRTEQGDSAMYLCASSPARLAGSAGELFFGEGSRLTVL.

This clonotype was recorded many times. This chain joins TRBV27 and TRBJ2-2, with D possibly TRBD2 on 7 matching bases. Trimming took 6 bases from V and 6 from J, leaving 17 bases between them. Germline values: CDR1 MNHEY, CDR2 SMNVEV (reference sequence). This CDR3 region has 15 residues. CDR3 sequence (DNA): TGTGCCAGCAGATTAGGGGGGGCGCGCCCCGGGGAGCTGTTTTTT. This encodes CASRLGGARPGELFF.

This clonotype came up many times. The CDR3: CASSDSPFDEQFF. Here the CDR3 DNA reads TGTGCCAGCAGTGACTCGCCTTTTGATGAGCAGTTCTTC. V and J are TRBV6-4 and TRBJ2-1; no reliable D call. The length of the CDR3 is 13 residues. Germline V gene sequence: CDR1 MRHNA, CDR2 SNTAGT. The V end lost 0 bases, the J end lost 8 bases, and 8 bases lay between the germline ends.